This entry lists 21 T cell receptor beta chains sequenced from one sample in a study of tumor-infiltrating lymphocytes in primary liver carcinoma. Production of TCR beta cDNA used around 460 ng total RNA together with a constant-region primer. ARM-PCR, slightly modified, supplied the TCR beta libraries through three nested multiplex PCR rounds. It was with TRBV1-TRBV30 forward primers and a C-beta reverse primer that the first two PCR rounds were run, at 10 to 11 cycles each. TCRdb re-derived calls from the multiplex PCR reads in MiXCR, one entry per CDR3 protein. The sample consists of about 97,000 distinct CDR3 sequences, about two thirds of them appearing once. Starting material for RNA and DNA co-extraction consisted of about 17-31 mg of unsorted bulk tissue. The sample consisted of liver tumor tissue from sampling region 2. As to subset: tumor region T2, inferior pole. The origin of the receptors is an older woman with primary liver carcinoma and hepatitis B virus infection.

Remarks on this clonotype: It is unclear where the CDR3 begins or ends on the DNA, so no DNA is shown, and the CDR3 is as TCRdb lists it. The rearrangement uses TRBV11-3 and TRBJ2-3; the table's TRBD2 call for D was not verified on the DNA. The germline V gene encodes CDR1 SGHNT and CDR2 YENEEA. Inclusive of both ends, the CDR3 amounts to 17 amino acids. The CDR3: CASSFGLGSGLTDTQCF.

To note about this clonotype: An end of the junction does not agree with germline; a read error may underlie this. The gene calls are TRBV7-9 and TRBJ2-5; D remains ambiguous. This CDR3 has 14 amino acids. Germline CDR1 and CDR2: SEHNR and FQNEAQ (reference sequence). CDR3 DNA sequence: TGTGCCATCAGCGACCTGGTGGACCAAGAGACCCAGTACTTC. This translates into CAISDLVDQETQYF.

For this clonotype: Being one base from a much bigger clone, this may be a read error. This sequence joins TRBV13 and TRBJ2-1; a weak D match, TRBD1 (5 bases). The CDR3 runs 14 residues. Germline values: CDR1 PRHDT, CDR2 FYEKMQ (reference sequence). Trimming took 4 bases from V and 8 from J, leaving 15 bases between them. The CDR3 sequence: CASSSHSRGDEQFF. The DNA for the CDR3 is TGTGCCAGCAGCTCTCATTCTAGGGGCGATGAGCAGTTCTTC.

Of note for this clonotype: As the CDR3 is not closed by the conserved phenylalanine or tryptophan, this likely results from a read error. The chain employs TRBV11-1 and TRBJ1-1; D is unclear. The CDR3 runs to 14 residues. CDR1 and CDR2 from the germline V gene are SGHAT and FQDESV (reference sequence). CDR3 bases: TGCGCCAGCAGCGGGGAAGGGCAGTCCACAGAAGCTTTCCTT. It specifies CASSGEGQSTEAFL.

Of note for this clonotype: The junction differs from germline at one of its ends, possibly a read error. The chain combines TRBV11-3 with TRBJ1-1; 7 bases are shared with TRBD1. The length of the CDR3 is 14 residues. From germline, CDR1 is SGHNT and CDR2 YENEEA. The CDR3 reads CTSSFGTVDTQAFF. As DNA, the CDR3 is TGTACCAGCAGCTTCGGGACAGTGGACACTCAAGCTTTCTTT.

Worth noting for this clonotype: Relative to the germline gene, one junction end is altered; a read error may explain this. The chain employs TRBV7-9 and TRBJ1-1; no clear D gene. The CDR3 is 13 residues long. Germline V gives CDR1 SEHNR, CDR2 FQNEAQ (reference sequence). CDR3 sequence: CASSLMEVGEALF. For the CDR3, the DNA is TGTGCCAGCAGTTTAATGGAAGTCGGTGAAGCTTTATTT.

On this clonotype: One junction end does not reproduce the germline sequence, and a read error may be involved. The chain recombines TRBV11-3 with TRBJ2-1, with a possible D match to TRBD2 (5 bases). The CDR3 loop spans 15 amino acids. Germline-derived CDR1 and CDR2 are SGHNT and YENEEA. The CDR3 reads CASSPRDSWNNELFF. The CDR3 region has the DNA TGTGCCAGCAGCCCTCGGGATAGCTGGAACAATGAGCTGTTCTTC. Drawing the rest from reference TRBV11-3 and TRBJ2-1, the complete variable domain is EAGVVQSPRYKIIEKKQPVAFWCNPISGHNTLYWYLQNLGQGPELLIRYENEEAVDDSQLPKDRFSAERLKGVDSTLKIQPAELGDSAVYLCASSPRDSWNNELFFGPGTRLTVL.

This clonotype showed up just a few times. A read error may be the cause here, since a much bigger clone is one base away. The DNA for the CDR3 is TGTGCCACTTCGAAGGAGCTCGGCACTCAGCCCCAGCATTTT. Encoded protein: CATSKELGTQPQHF. The chain employs TRBV6-1 and TRBJ1-5; the D is unclear. V lost 10 bases and J lost 6, with 19 bases in between. The germline V gene has CDR1 MNHNS and CDR2 SASEGT. This CDR3 has 14 amino acids.

Concerning this clonotype itself: A read error may produce the germline difference seen at one junction end. The chain recombines TRBV29-1 with TRBJ2-4, with 7 nucleotides matching TRBD1. The CDR3 has 12 residues. Germline CDR1 SQVTM, CDR2 ANQGSEA. For the CDR3, the DNA is TGCAGCATTGGGACAGCACGGGGCATTCAGCACTTC. This gives the protein CSIGTARGIQHF.

On this clonotype itself: An end of the junction does not agree with germline; a read error may underlie this. V is TRBV4-2 and J is TRBJ2-3; D is ambiguous. CDR3 size: 14 residues. From germline, CDR1 is LGHNA and CDR2 YNFKEQ. As DNA, the CDR3 is TGTGCCAGCAGCCAAGAAGGGCAGCAAGATACGCGGTATTTT. Its translation: CASSQEGQQDTRYF.

The rearrangement joins TRBV14 to TRBJ2-7, with 11 bases fitting TRBD2. The CDR3 length is 17 residues. Germline values: CDR1 SGHDN, CDR2 FVKESK. The junction had 10 bases not matched to a gene; V was cut back by 4 bases and J by 2 bases. The CDR3, as DNA: TGTGCCAGCAGCCGAGGAGTAGCGGGAGGGCTCACCTACGAGCAGTACTTC. This codes for CASSRGVAGGLTYEQYF.

As to this clonotype: Just one base apart from a much larger clone, this may be a read error. The chain uses TRBV28 and TRBJ1-1, with a tentative D call TRBD1 (5 bases). Germline V CDR1 and CDR2: MDHEN, SYDVKM. The CDR3 sequence is 13 residues long. With 7 bases removed from V and 13 bases from J, the gap between germline ends came to 22 bases. The CDR3 coding sequence is TGTGCCAGCAACGCTCGCCAGGGCCGGTTAGTTTTCTTT. Residues: CASNARQGRLVFF. Drawing the rest from reference TRBV28 and TRBJ1-1, the complete variable domain is DVKVTQSSRYLVKRTGEKVFLECVQDMDHENMFWYRQDPGLGLRLIYFSYDVKMKEKGDIPEGYSVSREKKERFSLILESASTNQTSMYLCASNARQGRLVFFGQGTRLTVV.

Points on this clonotype: The final CDR3 position lacks the conserved phenylalanine or tryptophan, pointing to a likely read error. This chain connects TRBV11-3 to TRBJ2-5, with D perhaps matching TRBD1 (5 bases). The CDR3 consists of 15 residues. Germline values: CDR1 SGHNT, CDR2 YENEEA. In nucleotides, the CDR3 is TGTGCTAACAGCCCCAGGGCTACCCGAGACGGGACCCAGTACTTA. It codes for CANSPRATRDGTQYL.

Details on this clonotype: An end of the junction does not agree with germline; a read error may underlie this. The CDR3, as DNA: TGCCCCAGCAGTGCAAAAGTGTTTGCCTCTGAAGCTTTCTTT. Its translation: CPSSAKVFASEAFF. This chain links TRBV10-2 with TRBJ1-1; D unresolved. The germline V gene encodes CDR1 WSHSY and CDR2 SAAADI. This CDR3 has 14 residues.

About this clonotype: A read error may account for a junction end that differs from germline. This chain joins TRBV29-1 and TRBJ1-2, with 9 positions matching TRBD1. From germline, CDR1 is SQVTM and CDR2 ANQGSEA. This CDR3 spans 13 amino acids. The DNA for the CDR3 is TGCAGCGCGCGACAGGGGGAAGGTTATGGCCACATCTTC. Translated: CSARQGEGYGHIF.

This chain connects TRBV29-1 to TRBJ2-7; 11 nucleotides align to TRBD2. The CDR3 has 17 residues. CDR1 is SQVTM, CDR2 ANQGSEA, per germline. The trim removed 5 bases at V and 3 bases at J, leaving 15 bases unmatched. The CDR3 DNA reads TGCAGCGTTTCACACACTAGCGGGGGTTACTCGGACTACGAGCAGTACTTC. It encodes CSVSHTSGGYSDYEQYF.

Note on this clonotype: One end of the junction fails to match germline, which may point to a read error. The chain uses TRBV6-4 and TRBJ1-5; 8 bases agree with TRBD1. The germline gives CDR1 MRHNA, CDR2 SNTAGT. The CDR3 sequence is 14 residues long. Here the CDR3 DNA reads TGTGCCAGCAGTGAGGCAGGGGGCGATCAGTCCCAGCATTTT. Protein product: CASSEAGGDQSQHF.

Remarks on this clonotype: Since the CDR3 does not end with the conserved phenylalanine or tryptophan, this likely comes from a read error. V and J are TRBV10-1 and TRBJ2-2, with D perhaps TRBD1 or TRBD2 (5 bases each). Germline CDR1 and CDR2: WNHNN and SYGVQD (reference sequence). The CDR3 is 15 residues long. CDR3 nucleotides: TGCGCCAGCAGTGAGAGAGGGCCGGACACGGGGGAGCTGTTTTAT. Residues: CASSERGPDTGELFY.

This clonotype was counted ten times or more. J is TRBJ1-5 and V is TRBV6-1, with 7 positions matching TRBD1. Looked up from germline, CDR1 is MNHNS and CDR2 is SASEGT. The CDR3 spans 16 residues. Trimming removed 3 bases from V and 6 bases from J; junction bases left unmatched: 11. Here the CDR3 reads CASSDYDRVWGQPQHF. DNA of the CDR3: TGTGCCAGCAGTGATTACGACAGGGTGTGGGGTCAGCCCCAGCATTTT.

This clonotype was recorded once. DNA for the CDR3: TGTGCCAGCAGCCAAGCGGGAGGGCCTGACATGGAGCTGTTTTTT. Translated: CASSQAGGPDMELFF. The chain uses TRBV6-1 and TRBJ2-2; 10 bases are shared with TRBD2. Per germline, CDR1 MNHNS and CDR2 SASEGT. The CDR3 consists of 15 residues. The ends lost 6 bases at V and 10 bases at J; junction bases unmatched: 11.

A remark on this clonotype: Since a much larger clone is just one base distant, this may be a read error. The chain uses TRBV28 and TRBJ2-5; 7 bases match TRBD2. This CDR3 has 16 amino acids. Germline V CDR1 and CDR2: MDHEN, SYDVKM. V was clipped by 6 bases and J by 5 bases; unmatched bases: 15. CDR3 amino acids: CASRGGDSLRSETQYF. As DNA, the CDR3 is TGTGCCAGCAGGGGGGGGGACTCTCTGCGGAGTGAGACCCAGTACTTC.